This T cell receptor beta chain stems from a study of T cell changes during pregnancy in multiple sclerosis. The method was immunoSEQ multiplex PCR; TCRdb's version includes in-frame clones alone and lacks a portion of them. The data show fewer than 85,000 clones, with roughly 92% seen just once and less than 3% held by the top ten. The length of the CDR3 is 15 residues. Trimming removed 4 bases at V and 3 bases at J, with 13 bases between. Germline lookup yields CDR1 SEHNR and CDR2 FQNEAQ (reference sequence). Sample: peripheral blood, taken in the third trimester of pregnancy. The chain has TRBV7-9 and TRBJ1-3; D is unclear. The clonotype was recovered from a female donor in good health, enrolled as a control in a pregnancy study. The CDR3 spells CASSSPGRFGNTIYF. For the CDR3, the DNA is TGTGCCAGCAGCTCTCCGGGTAGATTTGGAAACACCATATATTTT.